One and the same sample provided the 21 T cell receptor beta chains below, sequenced in a study of shared clonotypes between healthy human individuals. Repertoires were generated with immunoSEQ multiplex PCR, while TCRdb's copy carries only in-frame clones and drops some. Among around 2.5 million clones listed, approximately 93% were seen once. Input material: naive CD4+ T cells from PBMCs. Subset specified: CD45RA+ positively selected. These receptor sequences come from a man between 18 and 35 years old in good health. Some clones in this sample may be carry-over from other donors' samples.

This chain connects TRBV4-3 to TRBJ1-2; D is undetermined. The V gene's germline CDR1 is LGHNA and CDR2 YSLEER. This CDR3 region has 14 residues. With 1 base removed from V and 1 base from J, the gap between germline ends came to 7 bases. The CDR3 is CASSQVVVNYGYTF. CDR3 DNA sequence: TGCGCCAGCAGCCAAGTTGTAGTTAACTATGGCTACACCTTC.

There are a few counts of this clone. The chain joins TRBV19 to TRBJ1-5, with a possible D match to TRBD1 (6 bases). The CDR3 length is 15 residues. Germline CDR1 reads LNHDA; CDR2 reads SQIVND (reference sequence). The V end lost 3 bases, the J end lost 7 bases, and 16 bases lay between the germline ends. CDR3 DNA sequence: TGTGCCAGTAGTATTATGGGGGCGCAAGGCCAGCCCCAGCATTTT. Translated: CASSIMGAQGQPQHF.

The rearrangement joins TRBV5-1 to TRBJ2-2; D perhaps matches TRBD1 (5 bases). This CDR3 region has 14 residues. CDR1 is SGHRS, CDR2 YFSETQ, per germline. The V gene lost 4 bases and the J gene lost 4 bases, with 11 bases spanning the gap. The chain's CDR3 is CASSPNQGTGELFF. The CDR3 DNA reads TGCGCCAGCAGCCCGAATCAGGGCACCGGGGAGCTGTTTTTT.

V usage is TRBV29-1 and J usage is TRBJ2-7; 9 positions agree with TRBD2. From germline, CDR1 is SQVTM and CDR2 ANQGSEA. The V segment lost 4 bases and the J segment 0 bases; nucleotides outside the gene matches: 7. The CDR3 is 15 residues long. The CDR3 sequence is CSVVYAGGSSYEQYF. The CDR3, as DNA: TGCAGCGTTGTATACGCGGGGGGGAGCTCCTACGAGCAGTACTTC.

As for this clone: One end of the junction fails to match germline, which may point to a read error. The CDR3 DNA sequence: TGTGCCTGGAGTGAGAGCTTCTTTGGGACATTGACCTTC. Translating it yields CAWSESFFGTLTF. The gene calls are TRBV30 and TRBJ2-7, with D possibly being TRBD1 (6 bases). This CDR3 spans 13 amino acids. Germline V gives CDR1 GTSNPN, CDR2 SVGIG (reference sequence).

V is TRBV5-1 and J is TRBJ2-5; the match to TRBD1 covers 11 bases. The CDR3 sequence is 16 residues long. With 1 base clipped from V and 4 bases from J, the junction kept 6 bases outside the gene matches. Per the germline V gene, CDR1 is SGHRS and CDR2 is YFSETQ. For the CDR3, the DNA is TGCGCCAGCAGCTTGAGATGGACAGGGGGCCGAGAGACCCAGTACTTC. Residues: CASSLRWTGGRETQYF.

V and J are TRBV27 and TRBJ1-1; TRBD1 might be the D (6 bases). V was clipped by 2 bases and J by 4 bases, with 8 bases between them. The CDR3 covers 13 residues. Germline V CDR1 and CDR2: MNHEY, SMNVEV (reference sequence). CDR3 bases: TGTGCCAGCAGTTTAGGAGGGGGCACTGAAGCTTTCTTT. Residues: CASSLGGGTEAFF.

This chain joins TRBV5-6 and TRBJ2-1; TRBD1 might be the D (6 bases). Germline values: CDR1 SGHDT, CDR2 YYEEEE. Trimming shortened V by 4 bases and J by 4 bases, and 15 bases separated the two germline ends. The CDR3 contains 15 residues. CDR3 nucleotides: TGTGCCAGCAGCACCGGGACACAGCAATACAATGAGCAGTTCTTC. Its protein is CASSTGTQQYNEQFF.

The genes are TRBV5-1 and TRBJ2-1, with D possibly matching TRBD1 (6 bases). Trimming left V 4 bases short and J 7 bases short, with 21 bases between. Germline V gene lookup returns CDR1 SGHRS and CDR2 YFSETQ. CDR3 length equals 16 residues. The CDR3 reads CASSATGQGDLNEQFF. CDR3 nucleotide sequence: TGCGCCAGCAGCGCTACGGGACAAGGGGATTTAAATGAGCAGTTCTTC. The full variable domain, in which reference TRBV5-1 and TRBJ2-1 provide the parts outside the CDR3, is KAGVTQTPRYLIKTRGQQVTLSCSPISGHRSVSWYQQTPGQGLQFLFEYFSETQRNKGNFPGRFSGRQFSNSRSEMNVSTLELGDSALYLCASSATGQGDLNEQFFGPGTRLTVL.

The chain links TRBV28 to TRBJ2-1; 12 bases are a match to TRBD2. The CDR3 extends over 15 amino acids. V gave up 5 bases and J gave up 9 bases; unmatched junction bases: 8. Germline V lookup: CDR1 MDHEN, CDR2 SYDVKM. The CDR3 DNA sequence: TGTGCCAGCAGTCTAGCGGGAGGGCCACCAGGTGAGCAGTTCTTC. Translating it yields CASSLAGGPPGEQFF.

The rearrangement uses TRBV2 and TRBJ2-5; a possible D gene is TRBD1 (7 bases). CDR3 length equals 15 residues. The V gene's germline CDR1 is SNHLY and CDR2 FYNNEI. V lost 4 bases and J 3 bases, leaving 15 bases between the germline ends. CDR3 DNA sequence: TGTGCCAGCAGTGTGGAGGGGACAGAGGAAGAGACCCAGTACTTC. This translates into CASSVEGTEEETQYF. Filled out from reference TRBV2 and TRBJ2-5, the complete variable domain reads EPEVTQTPSHQVTQMGQEVILRCVPISNHLYFYWYRQILGQKVEFLVSFYNNEISEKSEIFDDQFSVERPDGSNFTLKIRSTKLEDSAMYFCASSVEGTEEETQYFGPGTRLLVL.

Points on this clone: The sample has other DNA sequences that encode this CDR3 too. The chain recombines TRBV30 with TRBJ2-7; the D is unclear. Deletions cut 0 bases from V and 2 bases from J, with 11 bases between. Germline CDR1 GTSNPN, CDR2 SVGIG (reference sequence). The CDR3 runs to 14 residues. The CDR3 region is CAWSVQQLTYEQYF. The CDR3, as DNA: TGTGCCTGGAGTGTACAGCAGTTAACCTACGAGCAGTACTTC. Supplemented by reference TRBV30 and TRBJ2-7, the full variable domain reads SQTIHQWPATLVQPVGSPLSLECTVEGTSNPNLYWYRQAAGRGLQLLFYSVGIGQISSEVPQNLSASRPQDRQFILSSKKLLLSDSGFYLCAWSVQQLTYEQYFGPGTRLTVT.

The chain combines TRBV2 with TRBJ2-2; D is possibly TRBD1 (5 bases). The germline CDR1 and CDR2 sequences are SNHLY and FYNNEI. The CDR3 length is 15 residues. V dropped 2 bases and J dropped 3 bases, with 10 bases sitting between them. The CDR3 nucleotides are TGTGCCAGCAGTGAACTCAAGACAGACACCGGGGAGCTGTTTTTT. It yields the protein CASSELKTDTGELFF.

The chain recombines TRBV6-1 with TRBJ2-5; D might be TRBD2 (6 bases). The DNA end is more similar to TRBJ2-7, so the J call may be wrong. The V gene's germline CDR1 is MNHNS and CDR2 SASEGT. The CDR3 totals 14 residues. The CDR3 DNA reads as TGTGCCAGCACTCGCGGGATCAGCTCCTACGAGCAGTACTTC. Its translation is CASTRGISSYEQYF.

The V gene is TRBV30, the J gene TRBJ1-1; D unresolved. This CDR3 is built from 13 residues. Trimming took off 3 bases at V and 2 bases at J, with 10 bases between the two ends. Germline assignment: CDR1 GTSNPN and CDR2 SVGIG (reference sequence). The CDR3 loop is CAWSWNTNTEAFF. Here the CDR3 DNA reads TGTGCCTGGAGCTGGAACACTAACACTGAAGCTTTCTTT.

This chain links TRBV9 with TRBJ2-4, with 8 nucleotides matching TRBD1. CDR3 length equals 14 residues. Trimming at V came to 3 bases and at J to 4 bases, leaving 3 bases not matched to a gene. Germline CDR1 SGDLS, CDR2 YYNGEE. The CDR3 DNA follows: TGTGCCAGCAGCGGGGGACAGGTGAAAAACATTCAGTACTTC. Amino acids: CASSGGQVKNIQYF.

The rearrangement uses TRBV6-1 and TRBJ1-4; D is undetermined. The V gene lost 8 bases and the J gene lost 3 bases, with 13 bases spanning the gap. Looked up from germline, CDR1 is MNHNS and CDR2 is SASEGT. This CDR3 region has 14 residues. The CDR3 loop reads CASSRAGANEKLFF. DNA of the CDR3: TGTGCCAGCTCCCGGGCTGGTGCTAATGAAAAACTGTTTTTT.

This chain connects TRBV5-1 to TRBJ1-5; 8 nucleotides agree with TRBD1. The CDR3 has 15 residues. Germline V gives CDR1 SGHRS, CDR2 YFSETQ. V was pared by 3 bases and J by 1 base, with 3 bases of the junction left unmatched. CDR3 coding DNA: TGCGCCAGCAGCTCGACAGGGGAGAGCAATCAGCCCCAGCATTTT. It is translated as CASSSTGESNQPQHF.

The J gene is TRBJ1-2, the V gene TRBV5-4, with 7 nucleotides matching TRBD1. The CDR3 loop spans 13 amino acids. V lost 0 bases, J lost 10 bases, and 6 bases stayed unmatched. Germline values: CDR1 SGHNT, CDR2 YYREEE (reference sequence). CDR3 sequence (DNA): TGTGCCAGCAGCTTGGGGGGGGACAGCCACTACACCTTC. Translating it yields CASSLGGDSHYTF.

The chain employs TRBV18 and TRBJ2-2, with 15 bases that match TRBD2. CDR1 KGHSH and CDR2 LQKENI come from the germline V gene. J was trimmed by 4 bases and V by 6 bases; bases with no gene match: 6. The CDR3 has 17 residues. CDR3 DNA: TGTGCCAGCTCCCCTGGACTAGCGGGAGGGAGCACCGGGGAGCTGTTTTTT. The encoded protein is CASSPGLAGGSTGELFF.

The J gene is TRBJ2-1, the V gene TRBV9; possible D gene TRBD2, 6 bases. The CDR3 has 14 residues. Trimming cost V 6 bases and J 8 bases, with 18 bases left between them. From germline, CDR1 is SGDLS and CDR2 YYNGEE. As DNA, the CDR3 is TGTGCCAGCAAGCGAGGACCGGGGGTGGATGAGCAGTTCTTC. Its translation: CASKRGPGVDEQFF.